This T cell receptor beta chain is drawn from a study of CD8+ T cells in alopecia areata. Study background: At a dose of 5 to 10 mg twice daily, oral tofacitinib was given to treated patients.

TCR sequencing used cDNA made by reverse transcription of extracted RNA. Produced via immunoSEQ multiplex PCR; TCRdb's table is partial and in-frame only. The table lists roughly 180,000 clones, 40% to 65% of them singletons. The treatment here: oral pan-JAK inhibitor, 5-10 mg twice daily. A few counts support this clone. The CDR3 contains 17 residues. Between the trimmed V and J ends, which lost 0 bases and 1 base, there was a span of 12 bases. Germline V CDR1 and CDR2: SEHNR, FQNEAQ (reference sequence). This clonotype originated in a human donor with alopecia areata. Sequencing used CD8+ T cells sorted from blood, obtained at week 24, from a patient treated with tofacitinib. The chain carries TRBV7-9 and TRBJ2-2; D might be TRBD2 (5 bases). The CDR3 here is CASSLAPGRGNTGELFF. The CDR3 region has the DNA TGTGCCAGCAGCTTAGCACCAGGTCGGGGGAACACCGGGGAGCTGTTTTTT.